This TCR beta chain originates from a study of T-cell reconstitution after alpha-beta-depleted transplantation in children. The authors prepared the TCRbeta library with unique molecular identifiers. MiXCR was run by TCRdb on the PCR reads, yielding one entry per CDR3 protein. Of about 610,000 distinct CDR3 sequences in the sample, about 10% are singletons; the top ten hold about 4%. This clonotype has a handful of counts. Germline assignment: CDR1 DFQATT and CDR2 SNEGSKA (reference sequence). V lost 4 bases, J lost 3 bases, and 12 bases lay in between. This CDR3 contains 14 residues. The chain recombines TRBV20-1 with TRBJ2-2; possible D gene TRBD2, 5 bases. The source material was PBMCs from the stem cell graft donor, sampled from the stem cell graft. The sequence came from a human donor who donated a stem cell graft to a child with acute myeloid leukemia. CDR3 residues: CSAKASSYTGELFF. The CDR3 DNA follows: TGCAGTGCTAAAGCTAGCTCCTACACCGGGGAGCTGTTTTTT.